The 24 T cell receptor beta chains below all came from one sample that was sequenced in a study of cytomegalovirus exposure and HLA in healthy donors. The PCR made use of 60 Vbeta and 13 Jbeta primers. Using immunoSEQ multiplex PCR, the repertoire was profiled, and TCRdb retains in-frame clones only, with some absent. Seen in this sample are approximately 120,000 clones; the ten most common clones hold roughly 1%. The specimen sequenced was PBMCs. These receptors were taken from a man aged 18 to 30 in good health and CMV-seronegative.

The chain recombines TRBV4-2 with TRBJ2-1; the match to TRBD2 covers 9 bases. With V trimmed by 0 bases and J by 6 bases, 6 bases remained unmatched. Germline V gene lookup returns CDR1 LGHNA and CDR2 YNFKEQ. This CDR3 comprises 16 residues. The CDR3 DNA follows: TGTGCCAGCAGCCAAGATAATAGCGGGGGATTCAATGAGCAGTTCTTC. Amino acid sequence: CASSQDNSGGFNEQFF.

The chain joins TRBV5-1 to TRBJ2-1; 8 nucleotides agree with TRBD1. Germline CDR1 is SGHRS and CDR2 is YFSETQ. CDR3 size: 13 residues. V trimming: 1 base; J trimming: 11 bases; junction bases outside the gene matches: 5. CDR3 sequence: CASSLSDREKQFF. For the CDR3, the DNA is TGCGCCAGCAGCTTGTCGGACAGGGAAAAGCAGTTCTTC.

The CDR3 loop is CASSIGPRGYEQYF. In DNA form, the CDR3 reads TGTGCCAGTAGTATAGGTCCTAGAGGTTACGAGCAGTACTTC. The chain uses TRBV19 and TRBJ2-7; no clear D. The CDR3 runs to 14 residues. V gave up 1 base and J gave up 4 bases, with 11 bases separating them. CDR1 is LNHDA and CDR2 is SQIVND in the germline V gene (reference sequence).

The genes are TRBV15 and TRBJ1-2; unclear D gene. The CDR3 extends over 15 amino acids. V was clipped by 0 bases and J by 6 bases, with 14 bases between them. Germline CDR1 and CDR2: LNHNV and YYDKDF (reference sequence). The CDR3 protein is CATSRETPSTDGYTF. As DNA, the CDR3 is TGTGCCACCAGCAGAGAAACTCCTTCTACGGATGGCTACACCTTC. Full variable domain (outside the CDR3, taken from reference TRBV15 and TRBJ1-2): DAMVIQNPRYQVTQFGKPVTLSCSQTLNHNVMYWYQQKSSQAPKLLFHYYDKDFNNEADTPDNFQSRRPNTSFCFLDIRSPGLGDTAMYLCATSRETPSTDGYTFGSGTRLTVV.

The chain links TRBV15 to TRBJ2-7; TRBD2 is a possible D gene (5 bases). V dropped 0 bases and J dropped 10 bases, with 10 bases sitting between them. The germline gives CDR1 LNHNV, CDR2 YYDKDF (reference sequence). CDR3 size: 12 residues. Written as DNA, the CDR3 is TGTGCCACCAGCAGAGATACGGGGAATCAGTACTTC. The encoded protein is CATSRDTGNQYF.

The chain has TRBV30 and TRBJ2-3; 7 bases fit TRBD2. The CDR3 totals 15 residues. The ends lost 1 base at V and 0 bases at J; junction bases unmatched: 4. The V gene's germline CDR1 is GTSNPN and CDR2 SVGIG (reference sequence). Here the CDR3 DNA reads TGTGCCTGGAGTGCTAGCGGCCTTAGCACAGATACGCAGTATTTT. Translating it yields CAWSASGLSTDTQYF.

This sequence joins TRBV4-1 and TRBJ2-7; 7 positions match TRBD1. V lost 3 bases to trimming and J lost 2 bases; unmatched junction nucleotides: 1. Germline assignment: CDR1 MGHRA and CDR2 YSYEKL. This CDR3 has 13 residues. The CDR3 region is CASSHGTAYEQYF. As DNA, the CDR3 is TGCGCCAGCAGCCACGGGACAGCCTACGAGCAGTACTTC.

The rearrangement links TRBV19 to TRBJ1-2, with D possibly being TRBD1 (6 bases). The CDR3 is 13 amino acids. The germline gives CDR1 LNHDA, CDR2 SQIVND (reference sequence). V gave up 3 bases and J gave up 7 bases, with 12 bases separating them. This chain's CDR3 is CASSIAQGSGYTF. The CDR3 DNA follows: TGTGCCAGTAGTATCGCGCAGGGGAGTGGCTACACCTTC.

V usage is TRBV30 and J usage is TRBJ1-1; D call uncertain. CDR1 and CDR2 (germline): GTSNPN, SVGIG (reference sequence). The CDR3 has 12 amino acids. Trimming left V 0 bases short and J 11 bases short, with 13 bases between. The DNA of the CDR3 is TGTGCCTGGAGTGTCTCAGAGGTCAGCGCTTTCTTT. Amino acids: CAWSVSEVSAFF.

J is TRBJ2-7 and V is TRBV6-1; TRBD2 aligns across 13 bases. The CDR3 length is 17 residues. With 4 bases clipped from V and 4 bases from J, the junction kept 10 bases outside the gene matches. The germline gives CDR1 MNHNS, CDR2 SASEGT. The CDR3 DNA reads TGTGCCAGCAGTGCCACTAGCGGGAGGGCCGTCTTATACGAGCAGTACTTC. This sequence encodes CASSATSGRAVLYEQYF.

The chain is built from TRBV2 and TRBJ2-7; D may be TRBD2 (7 bases). V lost 5 bases and J lost 6, with 17 bases in between. The CDR3 sequence is 14 residues long. Germline lookup yields CDR1 SNHLY and CDR2 FYNNEI. In nucleotides, the CDR3 is TGTGCCAGCAGTTTCATCGGGGGGCAAACCGAGCAGTACTTC. Protein product: CASSFIGGQTEQYF.

The genes are TRBV2 and TRBJ2-3; D not resolved. Trimming pared 7 bases from V and 2 bases from J, leaving 13 bases between. This CDR3 is built from 14 residues. Germline values: CDR1 SNHLY, CDR2 FYNNEI. CDR3 DNA: TGTGCCAGCAAGGTTGGAGTGAACACAGATACGCAGTATTTT. Its protein is CASKVGVNTDTQYF.

This chain uses TRBV30 with TRBJ2-7; 8 bases line up with TRBD2. This CDR3 contains 15 residues. The J segment lost 2 bases and the V segment lost 1 base, leaving 7 bases of the junction unmatched. Per germline, CDR1 GTSNPN and CDR2 SVGIG (reference sequence). Here the CDR3 DNA reads TGTGCCTGGAGTGATATAGCGGGGCCGGCCTACGAGCAGTACTTC. Protein: CAWSDIAGPAYEQYF.

This chain uses TRBV19 with TRBJ2-6, with D perhaps matching TRBD1 (6 bases). The CDR3 has 18 amino acids. Germline CDR1 and CDR2: LNHDA and SQIVND (reference sequence). The germline V and J ends were trimmed by 6 bases and 0 bases, with 18 bases remaining between them. CDR3: CASRIKGEFYSGANVLTF. The CDR3 region has the DNA TGTGCCAGTAGAATAAAGGGGGAATTTTACTCTGGGGCCAACGTCCTGACTTTC.

This chain links TRBV11-3 with TRBJ2-7; 7 nucleotides line up with TRBD2. The CDR3 spans 14 residues. V was pared by 4 bases and J by 2 bases, with 5 bases of the junction left unmatched. Germline V lookup: CDR1 SGHNT, CDR2 YENEEA. This CDR3 is CASSWSGAPYEQYF. The CDR3 nucleotides are TGTGCCAGCAGCTGGAGCGGGGCTCCCTACGAGCAGTACTTC.

The chain carries TRBV19 and TRBJ2-2; TRBD2 matches 11 bases. CDR3 length: 15 residues. J gave up 3 bases and V 4 bases, and 1 base lay outside the gene matches. Per germline, CDR1 LNHDA and CDR2 SQIVND (reference sequence). The CDR3 protein is CASSRTSGYTGELFF. CDR3 nucleotide sequence: TGTGCCAGTAGTAGGACTAGCGGGTACACCGGGGAGCTGTTTTTT.

This sequence joins TRBV7-9 and TRBJ1-1; D is perhaps TRBD1 (5 bases). The germline gives CDR1 SEHNR, CDR2 FQNEAQ (reference sequence). The CDR3 has 15 residues. Trimming took 1 base from V and 0 from J, leaving 9 bases between them. CDR3 residues: CASSLVGGMNTEAFF. The CDR3 DNA sequence: TGTGCCAGCAGCTTAGTGGGGGGAATGAACACTGAAGCTTTCTTT.

The CDR3 loop reads CASSLAGARPDTQYF. For the CDR3, the DNA is TGCGCCAGCAGCTTGGCAGGGGCCCGCCCAGATACGCAGTATTTT. This rearrangement joins TRBV5-1 to TRBJ2-3; perhaps TRBD1 as D (6 bases). This CDR3 has 15 amino acids. Trimming took 0 bases from V and 4 from J, leaving 12 bases between them. Per germline, CDR1 SGHRS and CDR2 YFSETQ.

The chain uses TRBV29-1 and TRBJ2-3; no clear D gene. V lost 1 base, J lost 0 bases, and 5 bases lay in between. CDR3 length: 13 residues. CDR1 is SQVTM, CDR2 ANQGSEA, per germline. CDR3 sequence: CSVEVQSTDTQYF. The CDR3 DNA is TGCAGCGTTGAAGTACAGAGCACAGATACGCAGTATTTT.

This chain connects TRBV9 to TRBJ1-2; 9 positions match TRBD1. Looked up from germline, CDR1 is SGDLS and CDR2 is YYNGEE. V gave up 4 bases and J gave up 3 bases; unmatched junction bases: 7. This CDR3 spans 15 amino acids. CDR3: CASSPTDRGYYGYTF. The CDR3 DNA follows: TGTGCCAGCAGCCCGACGGACAGGGGATACTATGGCTACACCTTC.

The V gene is TRBV1, the J gene TRBJ1-1; TRBD1 reflects the table's D call only, with no check against the DNA. TRBV1 counts as a pseudogene. The CDR3 has 11 residues. This chain's CDR3 is CTSSRAAEAFF. The DNA for the CDR3 is TGCACCAGCAGCCGGGCCGCTGAAGCTTTCTTT.

J is TRBJ1-5 and V is TRBV27, with a weak D call TRBD1 (5 bases). The CDR3 is 14 residues long. Trimming took 5 bases from V and 1 from J, leaving 9 bases between them. Germline CDR1 and CDR2: MNHEY and SMNVEV (reference sequence). The CDR3 loop is CASSRRGSNQPQHF. Written as DNA, the CDR3 is TGTGCCAGCAGTAGACGGGGGAGCAATCAGCCCCAGCATTTT.

J is TRBJ2-5 and V is TRBV28; TRBD1 aligns across 8 bases. V shed 5 bases, J shed 3 bases, and the junction held 8 bases outside the gene matches. This CDR3 region has 15 residues. Germline V gene sequence: CDR1 MDHEN, CDR2 SYDVKM. The DNA of the CDR3 is TGTGCCAGCAGTCTCGGGGACAGGTTTAAAGAGACCCAGTACTTC. This sequence encodes CASSLGDRFKETQYF.

This chain uses TRBV5-1 with TRBJ1-5; D unresolved. CDR3 length: 14 residues. Germline loops: CDR1 SGHRS, CDR2 YFSETQ. Trimming shortened V by 4 bases and J by 2 bases, and 10 bases separated the two germline ends. This CDR3 is CASSGGNGNQPQHF. CDR3 bases: TGCGCCAGCAGCGGAGGGAATGGCAATCAGCCCCAGCATTTT.